The 15 T cell receptor beta chains given below trace back to one sample, sequenced in a study of blood T cell repertoires in COVID-19. Profiling relied on immunoSEQ multiplex PCR, and the TCRdb table lists in-frame clones only, not all of them. In the table there are roughly 100,000 clones, 81% of which are singletons. The specimen was peripheral blood. All receptors derive from a man older than 75 with acute or convalescent COVID-19.

There are a few counts of this clone. CDR3 sequence reads: CASGPGQGTGRETQYF. CDR3 bases: TGTGCTAGTGGCCCAGGACAGGGTACGGGGCGCGAGACCCAGTACTTC. The chain uses TRBV12-5 and TRBJ2-5; 8 bases map to TRBD1. Germline lookup yields CDR1 LGHNT and CDR2 FRNRAP. Unmatched junction bases numbered 14, after V lost 6 bases and J lost 5 bases. The CDR3 sequence is 16 residues long.

The chain joins TRBV28 to TRBJ2-7; TRBD1 matches 7 bases. The CDR3 sequence is 13 residues long. CDR1 is MDHEN, CDR2 SYDVKM, per germline. J gave up 3 bases and V 2 bases, and 1 base lay outside the gene matches. CDR3 in amino acids: CASSLDRDYEQYF. CDR3 nucleotide sequence: TGTGCCAGCAGTTTAGACAGGGACTACGAGCAGTACTTC.

The count of this clone is one. The rearrangement uses TRBV12-3 or TRBV12-4 and TRBJ1-6; D remains unclear. V was pared by 1 base and J by 10 bases, with 8 bases between. This CDR3 spans 13 amino acids. CDR3 protein: CASSLESGSPLHF. The CDR3 DNA reads TGTGCCAGCAGTTTAGAAAGCGGGTCACCCCTCCACTTT.

The V and J genes are TRBV30 and TRBJ2-3; TRBD1 agrees at 7 bases. V was pared by 4 bases and J by 0 bases, with 4 bases of the junction left unmatched. Germline lookup yields CDR1 GTSNPN and CDR2 SVGIG (reference sequence). CDR3 length: 14 amino acids. CDR3 bases: TGTGCCTGGAACAGGGGACCTAGCACAGATACGCAGTATTTT. It codes for CAWNRGPSTDTQYF. Full variable domain (remainder filled in from reference TRBV30 and TRBJ2-3): SQTIHQWPATLVQPVGSPLSLECTVEGTSNPNLYWYRQAAGRGLQLLFYSVGIGQISSEVPQNLSASRPQDRQFILSSKKLLLSDSGFYLCAWNRGPSTDTQYFGPGTRLTVL.

This clone was picked up one time. V gene TRBV19 combines with J gene TRBJ1-2; 12 nucleotides line up with TRBD1. V lost 5 bases and J lost 7; bases outside the gene matches: 8. CDR3 length: 15 amino acids. From germline, CDR1 is LNHDA and CDR2 SQIVND (reference sequence). CDR3 bases: TGTGCCAGTAGTTTACCGGGACAGGGGGCCGGTGGCTACACCTTC. Encoded protein: CASSLPGQGAGGYTF.

V gene TRBV27 combines with J gene TRBJ1-6; TRBD1 agrees at 9 bases. The CDR3 is made up of 13 amino acids. V shed 5 bases, J shed 8 bases, and the junction held 1 base outside the gene matches. CDR1 is MNHEY, CDR2 SMNVEV, per germline (reference sequence). In nucleotides, the CDR3 is TGTGCCAGCAGTCGGGACAGGGATTCACCCCTCCACTTT. It is translated as CASSRDRDSPLHF.

In this sample, this clone is medium-sized. The chain employs TRBV2 and TRBJ1-6; no clear D gene. Germline CDR1 reads SNHLY; CDR2 reads FYNNEI. The ends were cut back, 2 bases at V and 9 bases at J, with 11 bases in the middle. This CDR3 has 14 residues. CDR3 residues: CASSEYEGSSPLHF. Here the CDR3 DNA reads TGTGCCAGCAGTGAATATGAGGGAAGTTCACCCCTCCACTTT.

The V call is TRBV9, the J call TRBJ1-2; possible D gene TRBD1, 5 bases. The CDR3 totals 14 residues. Trimming stripped 0 bases from V and 4 bases from J, with 10 bases between. Per germline, CDR1 SGDLS and CDR2 YYNGEE. This CDR3 reads CASSVGAGVYGYTF. The CDR3 nucleotides are TGTGCCAGCAGCGTAGGGGCGGGGGTCTATGGCTACACCTTC.

This chain uses TRBV7-2 with TRBJ2-1, with D tentatively TRBD1 (6 bases). V was shortened by 1 base and J by 6 bases, with 10 bases between the two germline ends. The length of the CDR3 is 14 residues. The germline V gene has CDR1 SGHTA and CDR2 FQGNSA. DNA for the CDR3: TGTGCCAGCAGCTTAGTACAGGGTCCCAATGAGCAGTTCTTC. It codes for CASSLVQGPNEQFF.

The chain couples TRBV7-2 to TRBJ2-7; 7 nucleotides align to TRBD1. The CDR3 sequence is 13 residues long. The V gene's germline CDR1 is SGHTA and CDR2 FQGNSA. The trim removed 4 bases at V and 5 bases at J, leaving 5 bases unmatched. The CDR3 DNA reads TGTGCCAGCAGCTACACAGGGGACCACGAGCAGTACTTC. Translation: CASSYTGDHEQYF.

This clone was seen many times. This chain connects TRBV19 to TRBJ1-1; TRBD1 matches 9 bases. The CDR3 length is 13 residues. Germline values: CDR1 LNHDA, CDR2 SQIVND (reference sequence). After removal of 6 bases from V and 1 base from J, the junction contained 0 bases not matched to a gene. In nucleotides, the CDR3 is TGTGCCAGTAGGGACAGGGGGAACACTGAAGCTTTCTTT. Translated, it gives CASRDRGNTEAFF.

This chain connects TRBV18 to TRBJ1-4; TRBD1 is a possible D gene (5 bases). The CDR3 totals 14 residues. Trimming took 2 bases from V and 3 from J, leaving 7 bases between them. The germline V gene encodes CDR1 KGHSH and CDR2 LQKENI. CDR3 protein: CASSPGAANEKLFF. The CDR3 DNA is TGTGCCAGCTCACCAGGGGCGGCTAATGAAAAACTGTTTTTT.

The V and J genes are TRBV4-3 and TRBJ2-1; 11 nucleotides line up with TRBD2. The germline V gene encodes CDR1 LGHNA and CDR2 YSLEER. Trimming cost V 1 base and J 5 bases; bases outside gene matches: 4. The CDR3 has 16 amino acids. The CDR3 sequence: CASSQGQTSGDNEQFF. The CDR3 DNA sequence: TGCGCCAGCAGCCAAGGGCAGACTAGCGGGGACAATGAGCAGTTCTTC.

This clone was recorded only once. The chain is built from TRBV7-2 and TRBJ2-1; 7 bases align to TRBD2. The V gene's germline CDR1 is SGHTA and CDR2 FQGNSA. The ends lost 5 bases at V and 4 bases at J; junction bases unmatched: 8. CDR3 length: 15 amino acids. The CDR3 nucleotides are TGTGCCAGCAGCGTAGGACTAGTGCTTTACAATGAGCAGTTCTTC. Encoded protein: CASSVGLVLYNEQFF. Full variable domain (missing parts from reference TRBV7-2 and TRBJ2-1): GAGVSQSPSNKVTEKGKDVELRCDPISGHTALYWYRQSLGQGLEFLIYFQGNSAPDKSGLPSDRFSAERTGGSVSTLTIQRTQQEDSAVYLCASSVGLVLYNEQFFGPGTRLTVL.

The chain is built from TRBV6-5 and TRBJ2-3, with TRBD2 as a possible D gene (6 bases). Per the germline V gene, CDR1 is MNHEY and CDR2 is SVGAGI. Trimming left V 6 bases short and J 1 base short, with 14 bases between. The CDR3 contains 15 residues. The CDR3 nucleotides read TGTGCCAGCAGGTCCCCGGGAGAGGGCACAGATACGCAGTATTTT. Amino acids: CASRSPGEGTDTQYF.